The sequence of this T cell receptor beta chain was determined in a study of cytotoxic CD8 clonotypes in ibrutinib-treated CLL. Trimming took off 3 bases at V and 1 base at J, with 13 bases between the two ends. Germline values: CDR1 SEHNR, CDR2 FQNEAQ (reference sequence). The CDR3 runs to 15 residues. Notes on this clone: Its antigen is unknown.

General observations from the study: Clonality increased at ibrutinib response and stayed stable in sustained remission. At progression, however, it fell back toward baseline. Sustained-remission patients were sampled at different times than progressing patients were.

Measured with immunoSEQ multiplex PCR; TCRdb has only the in-frame clones, and not every one. The top ten hold roughly 6.3% of the sample, which has approximately 350,000 clones, over 60% seen once. Cryopreserved PBMCs supplied about 2 micrograms of genomic DNA for TCR beta libraries. The genes are TRBV7-9 and TRBJ2-7; the D call may be TRBD1 or TRBD2 (5 bases each). Specimen: PBMCs, collected after 36 months of ibrutinib treatment. The source is a human donor with chronic lymphocytic leukemia. The CDR3 DNA sequence: TGTGCCAGCAGCTTCGGGACCATTTGGTCCTACGAGCAGTACTTC. Protein sequence: CASSFGTIWSYEQYF.